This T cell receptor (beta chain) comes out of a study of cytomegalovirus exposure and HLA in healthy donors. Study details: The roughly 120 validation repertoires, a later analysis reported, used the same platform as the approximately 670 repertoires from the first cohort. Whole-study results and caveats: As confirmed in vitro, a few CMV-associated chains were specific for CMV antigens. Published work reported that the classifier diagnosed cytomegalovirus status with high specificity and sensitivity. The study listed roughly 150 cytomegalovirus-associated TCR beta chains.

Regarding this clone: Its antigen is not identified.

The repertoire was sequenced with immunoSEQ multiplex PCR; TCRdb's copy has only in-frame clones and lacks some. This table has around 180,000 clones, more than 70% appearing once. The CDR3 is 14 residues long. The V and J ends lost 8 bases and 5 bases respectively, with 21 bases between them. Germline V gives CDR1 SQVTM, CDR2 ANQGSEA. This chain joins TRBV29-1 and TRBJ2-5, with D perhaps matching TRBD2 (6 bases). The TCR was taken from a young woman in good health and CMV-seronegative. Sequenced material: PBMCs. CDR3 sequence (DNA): TGCAGCACCAACCTCGGGGGAGCTTTGGAGACCCAGTACTTC. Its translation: CSTNLGGALETQYF.